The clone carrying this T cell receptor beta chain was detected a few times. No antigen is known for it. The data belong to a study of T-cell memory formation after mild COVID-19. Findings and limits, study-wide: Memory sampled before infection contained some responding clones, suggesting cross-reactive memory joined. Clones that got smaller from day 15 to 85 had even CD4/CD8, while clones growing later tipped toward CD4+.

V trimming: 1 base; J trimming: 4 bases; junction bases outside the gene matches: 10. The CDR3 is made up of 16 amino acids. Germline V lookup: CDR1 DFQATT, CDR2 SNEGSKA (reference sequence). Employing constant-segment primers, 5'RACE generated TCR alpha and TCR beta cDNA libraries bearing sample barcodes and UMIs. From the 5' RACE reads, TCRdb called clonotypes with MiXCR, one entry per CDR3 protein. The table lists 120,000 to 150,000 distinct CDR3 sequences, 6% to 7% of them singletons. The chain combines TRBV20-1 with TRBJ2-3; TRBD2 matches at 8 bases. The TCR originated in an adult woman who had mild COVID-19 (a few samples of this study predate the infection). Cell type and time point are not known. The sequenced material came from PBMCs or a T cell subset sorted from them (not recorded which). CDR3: CSARVKGLVAADTQYF. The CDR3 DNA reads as TGCAGTGCTAGAGTCAAGGGACTAGTCGCCGCAGATACGCAGTATTTT.